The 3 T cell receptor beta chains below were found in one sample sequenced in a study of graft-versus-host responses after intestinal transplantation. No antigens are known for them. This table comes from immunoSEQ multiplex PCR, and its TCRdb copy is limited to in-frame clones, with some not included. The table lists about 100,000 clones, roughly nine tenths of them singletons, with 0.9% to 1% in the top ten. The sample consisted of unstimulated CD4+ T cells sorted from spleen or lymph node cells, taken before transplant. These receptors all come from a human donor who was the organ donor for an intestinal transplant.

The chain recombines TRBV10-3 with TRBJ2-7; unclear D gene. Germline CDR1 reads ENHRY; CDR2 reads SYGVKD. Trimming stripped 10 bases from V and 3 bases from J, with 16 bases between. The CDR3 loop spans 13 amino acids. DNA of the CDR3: TGTGCCACCCTGAGCGTAGCCCTCTACGAGCAGTACTTC. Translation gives CATLSVALYEQYF.

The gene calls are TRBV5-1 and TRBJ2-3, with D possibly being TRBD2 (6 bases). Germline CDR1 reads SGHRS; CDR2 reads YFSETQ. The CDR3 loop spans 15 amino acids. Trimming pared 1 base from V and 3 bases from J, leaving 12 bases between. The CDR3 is CASSLSDYTTDTQYF. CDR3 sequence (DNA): TGCGCCAGCAGCTTGTCGGACTATACAACAGATACGCAGTATTTT.

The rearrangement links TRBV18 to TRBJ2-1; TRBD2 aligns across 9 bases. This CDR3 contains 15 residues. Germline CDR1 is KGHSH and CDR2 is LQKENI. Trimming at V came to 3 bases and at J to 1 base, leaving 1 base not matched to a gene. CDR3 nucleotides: TGTGCCAGCTCACCGCTAGCGGGGTCCTACAATGAGCAGTTCTTC. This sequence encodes CASSPLAGSYNEQFF. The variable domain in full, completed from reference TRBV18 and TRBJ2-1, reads NAGVMQNPRHLVRRRGQEARLRCSPMKGHSHVYWYRQLPEEGLKFMVYLQKENIIDESGMPKERFSAEFPKEGPSILRIQQVVRGDSAAYFCASSPLAGSYNEQFFGPGTRLTVL.